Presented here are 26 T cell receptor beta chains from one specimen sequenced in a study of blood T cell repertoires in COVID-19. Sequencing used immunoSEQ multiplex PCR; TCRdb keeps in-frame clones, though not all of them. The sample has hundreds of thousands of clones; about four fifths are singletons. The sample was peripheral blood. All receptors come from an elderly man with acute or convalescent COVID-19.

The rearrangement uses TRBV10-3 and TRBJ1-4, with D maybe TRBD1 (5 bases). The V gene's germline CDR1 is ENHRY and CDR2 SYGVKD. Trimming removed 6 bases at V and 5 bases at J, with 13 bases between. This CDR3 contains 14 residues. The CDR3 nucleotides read TGTGCCATCAGGCAGTCAGGGTCCAATGAAAAACTGTTTTTT. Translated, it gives CAIRQSGSNEKLFF.

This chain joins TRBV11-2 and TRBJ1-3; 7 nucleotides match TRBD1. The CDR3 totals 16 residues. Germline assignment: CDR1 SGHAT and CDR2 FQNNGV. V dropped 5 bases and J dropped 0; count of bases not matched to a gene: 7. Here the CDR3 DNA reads TGTGCCAGCAGCCGTTTTGGGACAGACTCTGGAAACACCATATATTTT. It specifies CASSRFGTDSGNTIYF.

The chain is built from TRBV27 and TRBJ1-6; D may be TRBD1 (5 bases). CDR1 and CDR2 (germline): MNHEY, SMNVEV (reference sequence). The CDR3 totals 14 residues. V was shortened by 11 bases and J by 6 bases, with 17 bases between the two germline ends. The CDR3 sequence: CASTAGVPNSPLHF. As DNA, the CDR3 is TGTGCCTCCACCGCGGGGGTACCTAATTCACCCCTCCACTTT.

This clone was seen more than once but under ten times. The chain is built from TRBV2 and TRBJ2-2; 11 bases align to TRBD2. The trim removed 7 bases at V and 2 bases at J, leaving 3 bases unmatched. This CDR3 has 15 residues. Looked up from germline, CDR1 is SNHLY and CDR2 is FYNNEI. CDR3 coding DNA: TGTGCCAGCACCGGGACTAGCGGAAACACCGGGGAGCTGTTTTTT. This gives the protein CASTGTSGNTGELFF.

The CDR3 loop is CAISRTSGKGYEQFF. The CDR3 DNA is TGTGCCATCAGCCGGACTAGCGGGAAAGGTTATGAGCAGTTCTTC. The J gene is TRBJ2-1, the V gene TRBV10-3, with TRBD2 matching 12 bases. From germline, CDR1 is ENHRY and CDR2 SYGVKD. The CDR3 totals 15 residues. V lost 6 bases and J lost 8; bases outside the gene matches: 8.

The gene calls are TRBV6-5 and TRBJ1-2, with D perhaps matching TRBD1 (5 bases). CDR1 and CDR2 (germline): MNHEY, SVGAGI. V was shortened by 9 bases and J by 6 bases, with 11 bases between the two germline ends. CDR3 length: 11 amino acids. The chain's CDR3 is CASQGRDGYTF. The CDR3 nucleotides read TGTGCCAGTCAGGGTAGGGATGGCTACACCTTC.

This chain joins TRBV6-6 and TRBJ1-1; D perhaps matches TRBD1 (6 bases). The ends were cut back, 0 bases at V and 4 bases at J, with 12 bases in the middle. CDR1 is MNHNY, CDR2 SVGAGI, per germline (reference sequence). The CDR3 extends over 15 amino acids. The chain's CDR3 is CASSYSRQGSTEAFF. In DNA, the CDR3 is TGTGCCAGCAGTTACTCGAGGCAGGGGAGCACTGAAGCTTTCTTT.

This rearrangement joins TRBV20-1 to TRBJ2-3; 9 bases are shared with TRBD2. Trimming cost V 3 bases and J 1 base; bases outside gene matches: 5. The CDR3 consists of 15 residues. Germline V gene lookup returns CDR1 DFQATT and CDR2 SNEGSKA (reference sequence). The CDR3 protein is CSASSGGSRTDTQYF. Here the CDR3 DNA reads TGCAGTGCTAGTAGCGGGGGCTCTCGCACAGATACGCAGTATTTT.

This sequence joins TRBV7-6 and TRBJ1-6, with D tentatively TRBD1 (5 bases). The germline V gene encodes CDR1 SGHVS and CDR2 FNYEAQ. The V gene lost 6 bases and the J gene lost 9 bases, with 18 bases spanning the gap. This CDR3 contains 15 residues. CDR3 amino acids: CASSRQGGQGSPLHF. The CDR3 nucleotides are TGTGCCAGCAGTCGCCAGGGCGGACAAGGTTCACCCCTCCACTTT.

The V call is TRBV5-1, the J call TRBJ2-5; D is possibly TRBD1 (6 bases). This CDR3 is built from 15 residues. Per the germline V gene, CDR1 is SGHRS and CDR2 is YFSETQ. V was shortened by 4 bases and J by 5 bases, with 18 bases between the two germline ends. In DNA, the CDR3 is TGCGCCAGCAGCCCCGGGTCCAGGGGAGCGGAGACCCAGTACTTC. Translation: CASSPGSRGAETQYF.

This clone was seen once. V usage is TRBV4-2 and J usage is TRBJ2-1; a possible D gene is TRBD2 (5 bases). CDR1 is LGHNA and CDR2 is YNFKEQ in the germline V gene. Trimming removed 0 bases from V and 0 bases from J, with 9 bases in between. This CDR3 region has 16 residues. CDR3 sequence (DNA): TGTGCCAGCAGCCAAGATATGGGGAGCTCCTACAATGAGCAGTTCTTC. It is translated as CASSQDMGSSYNEQFF.

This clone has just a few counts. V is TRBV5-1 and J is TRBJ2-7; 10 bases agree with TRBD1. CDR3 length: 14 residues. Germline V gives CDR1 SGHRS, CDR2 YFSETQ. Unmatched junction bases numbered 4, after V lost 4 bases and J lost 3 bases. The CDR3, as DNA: TGCGCCAGCAGCAAGGACAGGGGGTTCTACGAGCAGTACTTC. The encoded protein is CASSKDRGFYEQYF.

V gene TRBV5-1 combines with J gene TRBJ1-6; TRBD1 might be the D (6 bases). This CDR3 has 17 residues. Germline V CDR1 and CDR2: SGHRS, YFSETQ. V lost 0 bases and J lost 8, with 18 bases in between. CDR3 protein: CASSLAGAGRGDSPLHF. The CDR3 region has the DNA TGCGCCAGCAGCTTGGCCGGAGCAGGGAGGGGGGATTCACCCCTCCACTTT. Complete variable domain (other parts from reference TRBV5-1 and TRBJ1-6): KAGVTQTPRYLIKTRGQQVTLSCSPISGHRSVSWYQQTPGQGLQFLFEYFSETQRNKGNFPGRFSGRQFSNSRSEMNVSTLELGDSALYLCASSLAGAGRGDSPLHFGNGTRLTVT.

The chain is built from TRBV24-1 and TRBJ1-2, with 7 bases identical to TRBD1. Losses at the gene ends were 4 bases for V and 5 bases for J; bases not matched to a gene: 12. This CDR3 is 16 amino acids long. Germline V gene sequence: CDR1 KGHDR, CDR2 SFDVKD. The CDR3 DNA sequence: TGTGCCACCAGTGACACCGGGACAGAGGGAGCGTATGGCTACACCTTC. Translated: CATSDTGTEGAYGYTF.

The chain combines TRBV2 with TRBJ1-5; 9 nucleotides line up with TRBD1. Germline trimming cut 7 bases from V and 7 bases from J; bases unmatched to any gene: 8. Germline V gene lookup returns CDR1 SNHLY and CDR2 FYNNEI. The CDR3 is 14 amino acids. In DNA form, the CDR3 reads TGTGCCAGCAACTTACAGGGGGCGAACCAGCCCCAGCATTTT. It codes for CASNLQGANQPQHF.

The CDR3 loop is CASTLTGRDAFF. CDR3 nucleotides: TGTGCCAGCACCTTGACAGGGCGGGATGCTTTCTTT. This chain connects TRBV6-5 to TRBJ1-1; 7 bases agree with TRBD1. Trimming took 7 bases from V and 11 from J; bases not matched to a gene: 10. The V gene's germline CDR1 is MNHEY and CDR2 SVGAGI. The length of the CDR3 is 12 residues.

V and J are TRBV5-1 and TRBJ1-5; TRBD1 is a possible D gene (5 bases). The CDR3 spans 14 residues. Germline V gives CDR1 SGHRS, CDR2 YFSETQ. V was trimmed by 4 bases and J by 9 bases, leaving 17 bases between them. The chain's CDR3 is CASSPGTGGLPQHF. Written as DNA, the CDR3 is TGCGCCAGCAGCCCCGGGACGGGAGGTCTGCCCCAGCATTTT.

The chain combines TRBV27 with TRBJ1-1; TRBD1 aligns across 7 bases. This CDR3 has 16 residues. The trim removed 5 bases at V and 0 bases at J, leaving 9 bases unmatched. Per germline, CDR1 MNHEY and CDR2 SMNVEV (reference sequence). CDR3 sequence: CASSRRQGLMNTEAFF. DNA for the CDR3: TGTGCCAGCAGTCGAAGACAGGGTCTTATGAACACTGAAGCTTTCTTT.

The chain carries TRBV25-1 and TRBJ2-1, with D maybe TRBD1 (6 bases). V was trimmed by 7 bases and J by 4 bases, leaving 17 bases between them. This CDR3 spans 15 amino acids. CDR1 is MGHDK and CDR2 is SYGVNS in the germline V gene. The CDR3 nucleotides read TGTGCCAGCACCAACCAACGGACAGCGTACAATGAGCAGTTCTTC. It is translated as CASTNQRTAYNEQFF.

The CDR3 DNA reads TGTGCCAGCTCACCGCCAGGGGTGGGAAGGAACACTGAAGCTTTCTTT. Translation: CASSPPGVGRNTEAFF. The gene calls are TRBV18 and TRBJ1-1, with D possibly being TRBD1 (6 bases). Germline V gives CDR1 KGHSH, CDR2 LQKENI. Trimming shortened V by 3 bases and J by 1 base, and 15 bases separated the two germline ends. The CDR3 extends over 16 amino acids. Supplemented by reference TRBV18 and TRBJ1-1, the full variable domain reads NAGVMQNPRHLVRRRGQEARLRCSPMKGHSHVYWYRQLPEEGLKFMVYLQKENIIDESGMPKERFSAEFPKEGPSILRIQQVVRGDSAAYFCASSPPGVGRNTEAFFGQGTRLTVV.

This CDR3 reads CASSPPQGEGQPQHF. The CDR3 DNA reads as TGTGCCAGCAGCCCACCACAGGGGGAGGGTCAGCCCCAGCATTTT. The chain combines TRBV11-3 with TRBJ1-5; TRBD1 aligns across 8 bases. With V trimmed by 5 bases and J by 6 bases, 9 bases remained unmatched. The CDR3 has 15 residues. The germline V gene encodes CDR1 SGHNT and CDR2 YENEEA.

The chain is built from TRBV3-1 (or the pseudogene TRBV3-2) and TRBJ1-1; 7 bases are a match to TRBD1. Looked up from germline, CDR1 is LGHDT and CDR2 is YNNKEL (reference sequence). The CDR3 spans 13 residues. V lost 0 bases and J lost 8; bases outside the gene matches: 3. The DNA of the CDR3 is TGTGCCAGCAGCCAAGAGACAGGGACCGAAGCTTTCTTT. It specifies CASSQETGTEAFF.

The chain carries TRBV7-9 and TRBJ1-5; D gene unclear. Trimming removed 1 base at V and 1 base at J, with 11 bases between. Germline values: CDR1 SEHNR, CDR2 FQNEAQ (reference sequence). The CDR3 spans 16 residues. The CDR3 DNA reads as TGTGCCAGCAGCTTAGACGTGAGAGGAAGCAATCAGCCCCAGCATTTT. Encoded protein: CASSLDVRGSNQPQHF.

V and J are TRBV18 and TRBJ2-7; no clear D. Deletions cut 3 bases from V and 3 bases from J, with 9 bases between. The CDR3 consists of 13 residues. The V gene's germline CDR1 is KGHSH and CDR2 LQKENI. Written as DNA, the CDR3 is TGTGCCAGCTCACCGGTTGGCCTCTACGAGCAGTACTTC. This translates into CASSPVGLYEQYF.

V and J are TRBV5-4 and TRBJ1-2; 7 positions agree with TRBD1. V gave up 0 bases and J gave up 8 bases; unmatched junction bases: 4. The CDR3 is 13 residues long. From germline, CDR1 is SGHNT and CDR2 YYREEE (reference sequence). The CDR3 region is CASSLVTGEGYTF. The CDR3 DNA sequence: TGTGCCAGCAGCTTGGTCACAGGGGAAGGCTACACCTTC.

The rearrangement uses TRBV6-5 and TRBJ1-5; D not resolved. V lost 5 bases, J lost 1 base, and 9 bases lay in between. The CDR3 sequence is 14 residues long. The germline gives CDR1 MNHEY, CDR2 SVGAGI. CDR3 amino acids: CASSRTGSNQPQHF. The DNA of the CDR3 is TGTGCCAGCAGTAGGACTGGGAGCAATCAGCCCCAGCATTTT.